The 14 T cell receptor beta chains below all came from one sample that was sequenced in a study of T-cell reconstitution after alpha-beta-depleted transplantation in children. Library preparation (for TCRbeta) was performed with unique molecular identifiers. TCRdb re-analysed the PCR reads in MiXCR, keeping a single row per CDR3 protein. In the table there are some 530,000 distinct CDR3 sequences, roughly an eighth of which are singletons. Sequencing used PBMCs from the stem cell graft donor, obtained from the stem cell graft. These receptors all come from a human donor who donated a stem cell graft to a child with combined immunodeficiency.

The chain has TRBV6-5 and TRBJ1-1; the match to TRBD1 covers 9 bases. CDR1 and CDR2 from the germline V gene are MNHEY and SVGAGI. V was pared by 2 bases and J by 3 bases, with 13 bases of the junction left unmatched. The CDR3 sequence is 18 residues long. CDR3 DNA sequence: TGTGCCAGCAGTTACGATGGCGACAGGGGGAATGGAGACACTGAAGCTTTCTTT. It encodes CASSYDGDRGNGDTEAFF.

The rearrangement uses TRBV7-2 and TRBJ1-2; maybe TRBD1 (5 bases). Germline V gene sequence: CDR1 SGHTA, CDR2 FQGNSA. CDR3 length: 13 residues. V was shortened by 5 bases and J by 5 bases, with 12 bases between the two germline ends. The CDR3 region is CASSPRQSYGYTF. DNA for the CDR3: TGTGCCAGCAGCCCCCGACAGTCTTATGGCTACACCTTC. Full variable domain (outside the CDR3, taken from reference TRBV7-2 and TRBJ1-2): GAGVSQSPSNKVTEKGKDVELRCDPISGHTALYWYRQSLGQGLEFLIYFQGNSAPDKSGLPSDRFSAERTGGSVSTLTIQRTQQEDSAVYLCASSPRQSYGYTFGSGTRLTVV.

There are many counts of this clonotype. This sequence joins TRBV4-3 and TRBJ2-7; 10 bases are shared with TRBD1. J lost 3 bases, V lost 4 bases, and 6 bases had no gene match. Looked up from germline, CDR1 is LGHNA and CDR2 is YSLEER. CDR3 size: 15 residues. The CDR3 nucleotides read TGCGCCAGCAGCCCTGGGACAGGGGTAATCTACGAGCAGTACTTC. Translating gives CASSPGTGVIYEQYF.

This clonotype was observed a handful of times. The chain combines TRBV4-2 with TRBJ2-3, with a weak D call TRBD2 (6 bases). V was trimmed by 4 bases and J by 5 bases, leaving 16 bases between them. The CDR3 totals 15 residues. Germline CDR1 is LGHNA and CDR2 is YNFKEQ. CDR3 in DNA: TGTGCCAGCAGCCCCGGGACTCAAACTGGAGATACGCAGTATTTT. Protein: CASSPGTQTGDTQYF.

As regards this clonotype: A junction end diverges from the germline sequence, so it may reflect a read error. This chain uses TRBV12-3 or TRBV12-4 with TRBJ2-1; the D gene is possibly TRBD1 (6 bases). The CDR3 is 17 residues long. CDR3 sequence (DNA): TGTGCCAGCAGGTTAGGGGAAGGGGGAGCCGACTACAATGAGCAGTTCTTC. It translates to CASRLGEGGADYNEQFF.

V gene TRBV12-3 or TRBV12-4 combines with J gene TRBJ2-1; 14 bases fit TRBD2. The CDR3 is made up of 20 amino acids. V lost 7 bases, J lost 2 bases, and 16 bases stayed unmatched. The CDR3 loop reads CASISLTTTSGGATYNEQFF. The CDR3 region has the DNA TGTGCCAGCATTAGCCTCACTACGACTAGCGGGGGGGCCACCTACAATGAGCAGTTCTTC.

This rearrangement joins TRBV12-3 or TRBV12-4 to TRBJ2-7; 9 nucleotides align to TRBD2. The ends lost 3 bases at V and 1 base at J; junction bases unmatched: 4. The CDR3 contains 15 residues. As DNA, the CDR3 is TGTGCCAGCAGTTTCCCAGCGGGAGGATCCTACGAGCAGTACTTC. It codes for CASSFPAGGSYEQYF.

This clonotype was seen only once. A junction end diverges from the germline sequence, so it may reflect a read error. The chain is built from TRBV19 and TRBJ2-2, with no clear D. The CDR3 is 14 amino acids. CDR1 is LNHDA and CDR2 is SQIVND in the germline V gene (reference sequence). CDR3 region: CASSIGSMTPLLFF. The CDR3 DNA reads TGCGCCAGTAGTATAGGCTCCATGACTCCACTGCTGTTTTTT.

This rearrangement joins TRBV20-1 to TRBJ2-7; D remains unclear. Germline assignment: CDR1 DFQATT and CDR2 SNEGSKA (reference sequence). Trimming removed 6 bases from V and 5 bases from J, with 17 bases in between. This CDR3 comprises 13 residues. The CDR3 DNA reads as TGCAGTGCCGGCGGCTTCTGGGGTGACGAGCAGTACTTC. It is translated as CSAGGFWGDEQYF.

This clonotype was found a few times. CDR3 sequence reads: CSASVSTDTQYF. CDR3 coding DNA: TGCAGTGCTAGCGTGAGCACAGATACGCAGTATTTT. This chain links TRBV20-1 with TRBJ2-3, with D unclear. There are 12 residues in the CDR3. Germline CDR1 is DFQATT and CDR2 is SNEGSKA (reference sequence). The V and J ends lost 3 bases and 0 bases respectively, with 4 bases between them.

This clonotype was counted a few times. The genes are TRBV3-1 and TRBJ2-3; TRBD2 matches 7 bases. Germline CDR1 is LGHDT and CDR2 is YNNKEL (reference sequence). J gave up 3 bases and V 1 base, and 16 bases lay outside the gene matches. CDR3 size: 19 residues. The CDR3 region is CASSQVLRREKKGTDTQYF. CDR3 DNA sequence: TGTGCCAGCAGCCAAGTCCTTCGGCGGGAGAAAAAAGGGACAGATACGCAGTATTTT.

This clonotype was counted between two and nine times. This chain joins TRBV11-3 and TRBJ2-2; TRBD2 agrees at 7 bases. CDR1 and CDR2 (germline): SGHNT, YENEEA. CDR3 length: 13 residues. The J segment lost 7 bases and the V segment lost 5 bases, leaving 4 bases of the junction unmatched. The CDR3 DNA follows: TGTGCCAGCAGCCTACTAGCGAGCGGGGAGCTGTTTTTT. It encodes CASSLLASGELFF.

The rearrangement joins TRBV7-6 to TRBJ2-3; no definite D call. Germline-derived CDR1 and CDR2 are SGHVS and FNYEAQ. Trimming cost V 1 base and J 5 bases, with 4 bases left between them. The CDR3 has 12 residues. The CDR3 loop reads CASSLDQDTQYF. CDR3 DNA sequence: TGTGCCAGCAGCTTAGATCAAGATACGCAGTATTTT.

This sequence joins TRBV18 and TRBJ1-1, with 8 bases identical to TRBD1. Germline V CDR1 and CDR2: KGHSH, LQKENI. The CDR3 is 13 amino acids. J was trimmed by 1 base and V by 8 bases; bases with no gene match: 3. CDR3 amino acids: CASQGQGNTEAFF. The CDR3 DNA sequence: TGTGCCAGCCAAGGACAGGGGAACACTGAAGCTTTCTTT.